This T cell receptor beta chain was observed in a study of monozygotic twins with inflammatory bowel disease. Whole-study results and caveats: Patients received differing immunosuppressive treatments, which may have added variability to their repertoires. Twin pairs that were concordant did not differ from discordant pairs in repertoire similarity, possibly from limited power. No distinction between different T cell subtypes was possible.

For this clonotype: Its specificity is unknown.

Researchers used template switching to add UMIs featuring a 6-nucleotide sample barcode. TCRdb reprocessed the 5' RACE reads and stores each CDR3 protein as one record, lacking DNA. In total, the table holds just over 300,000 distinct CDR3 sequences. Germline loops: CDR1 KGHDR, CDR2 SFDVKD. The CDR3 runs to 15 residues. Material for sequencing was blood. This rearrangement joins TRBV24-1 to TRBJ2-1; there is no DNA to check the TCRdb D call of TRBD1. This clonotype was sampled from a human donor with ulcerative colitis or Crohn's disease, or a healthy co-twin of an affected twin (not recorded which). The CDR3 sequence: CATSDLDRGINEQFF.